The source of this T cell receptor (beta chain) is a study of cytomegalovirus exposure and HLA in healthy donors. A remark on this clone: Its antigen is not known.

Amplification used 60 Vbeta primers and 13 Jbeta primers. Using immunoSEQ multiplex PCR, the repertoire was profiled, and TCRdb retains in-frame clones only, with some absent. The profile covers around 150,000 clones, with 82% appearing a single time and roughly 7.8% taken by the ten largest. Whole-study results and caveats: Apart from CMV serostatus, no immune exposure information was available. A later analysis linked a missense DCLRE1C variant to TCR beta V- and J-gene trimming.

The sequence was obtained from a woman between 45 and 65 years old in good health and CMV-seropositive. Sequencing input: PBMCs.

As DNA, the CDR3 is TGTGCCACCAGGGCAGGGACACTCTACGAGCAGTACTTC. The encoded protein is CATRAGTLYEQYF. The J gene is TRBJ2-7, the V gene TRBV6-1; tentative D call: TRBD1 (6 bases). The germline gives CDR1 MNHNS, CDR2 SASEGT. V was pared by 10 bases and J by 3 bases, with 16 bases between. This CDR3 region has 13 residues.